What follows is one T cell receptor beta chain and its context. The antigen remains unidentified. This entry comes from a study of radiation and T cells in renal cell carcinoma. Time point noted: blood 4 weeks post-SBRT, at nephrectomy. The treatment: 15 Gy SBRT to primary tumor, nephrectomy 4 weeks later. Nephrectomy followed 15 Gy stereotactic body radiation by 4 weeks. The tumor was a clear cell renal cell carcinoma. Broader study findings: Baseline intratumoral clonotype presence is unknown without pretreatment biopsies. In blood, top tumor clones expanded by 2 weeks, shrinking by 4.

TCRdb keeps only in-frame clones here, not all; method: immunoSEQ multiplex PCR. The sample has about 34,000 clones, approximately 84% seen once. This specimen consisted of blood, obtained from a patient whose treatment included radiotherapy and nephrectomy. This receptor was taken from a man between 60 and 75 years old with renal cell carcinoma.

The CDR3 is CASSLWVDGETQYF. The CDR3 region has the DNA TGCGCCAGCAGCTTGTGGGTCGACGGAGAGACCCAGTACTTC. This sequence joins TRBV5-1 and TRBJ2-5; D gene unclear. Germline V gives CDR1 SGHRS, CDR2 YFSETQ. This CDR3 is 14 amino acids long. With 1 base removed from V and 4 bases from J, the gap between germline ends came to 11 bases.